Sequencing of this T cell receptor (beta chain) was carried out in a study of Graves' ophthalmopathy and Graves' hyperthyroidism. A remark on this clonotype: This likely comes from a read error, as the CDR3 has no conserved phenylalanine or tryptophan at its end.

Scientists amplified the TCR beta CDR3 regions from RNA transcripts. After a first-round RT-PCR with HTBI primers, a second-round multiplex PCR was run. TCRdb fed the multiplex PCR reads into MiXCR, producing one record per CDR3 protein. The data hold 560,000 or so distinct CDR3 sequences, with about 40% observed a single time. CDR3 length: 13 amino acids. Trimming pared 5 bases from V and 1 base from J, leaving 8 bases between. Germline CDR1 and CDR2: LNHNV and YYDKDF (reference sequence). V is TRBV15 and J is TRBJ1-1; D gene uncertain. This TCR came from an adult man with Graves' hyperthyroidism. Sequences were obtained from peripheral blood or thyroid tissue (not recorded which). CDR3 sequence (DNA): TGTGCCACCAGCGGGGATGAGAACACTGAAGCTTTCCTT. Residues: CATSGDENTEAFL.